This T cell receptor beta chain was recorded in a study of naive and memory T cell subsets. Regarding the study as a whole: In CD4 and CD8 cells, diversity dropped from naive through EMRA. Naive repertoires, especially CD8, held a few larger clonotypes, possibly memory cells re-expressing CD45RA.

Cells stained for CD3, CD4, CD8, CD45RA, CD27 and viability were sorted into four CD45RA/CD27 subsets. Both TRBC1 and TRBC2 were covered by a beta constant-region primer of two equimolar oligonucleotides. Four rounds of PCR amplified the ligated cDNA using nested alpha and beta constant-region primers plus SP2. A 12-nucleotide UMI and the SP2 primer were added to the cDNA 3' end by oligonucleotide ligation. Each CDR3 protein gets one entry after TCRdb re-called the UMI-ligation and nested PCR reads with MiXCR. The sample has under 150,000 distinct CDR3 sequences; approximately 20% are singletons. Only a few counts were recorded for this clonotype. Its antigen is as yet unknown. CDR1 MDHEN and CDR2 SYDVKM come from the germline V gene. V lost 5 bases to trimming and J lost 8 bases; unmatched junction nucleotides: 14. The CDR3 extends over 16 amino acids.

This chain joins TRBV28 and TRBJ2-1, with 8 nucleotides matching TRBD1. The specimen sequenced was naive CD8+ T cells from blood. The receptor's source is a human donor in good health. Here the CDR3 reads CASSMGLGQVVDEQFF. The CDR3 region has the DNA TGTGCCAGCAGTATGGGTCTGGGACAGGTTGTCGATGAGCAGTTCTTC.